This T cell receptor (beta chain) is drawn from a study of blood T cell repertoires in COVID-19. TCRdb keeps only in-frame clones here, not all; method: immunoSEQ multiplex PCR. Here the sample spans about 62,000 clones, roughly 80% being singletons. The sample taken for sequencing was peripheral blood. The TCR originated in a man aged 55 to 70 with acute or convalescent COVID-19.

Here the CDR3 reads CASSLWEDQPQHF. CDR3 bases: TGTGCCAGCAGTTTGTGGGAGGACCAGCCCCAGCATTTT. The chain recombines TRBV28 with TRBJ1-5; D unclear. The CDR3 contains 13 residues. The germline V gene has CDR1 MDHEN and CDR2 SYDVKM. The V and J ends lost 3 bases and 7 bases respectively, with 10 bases between them.